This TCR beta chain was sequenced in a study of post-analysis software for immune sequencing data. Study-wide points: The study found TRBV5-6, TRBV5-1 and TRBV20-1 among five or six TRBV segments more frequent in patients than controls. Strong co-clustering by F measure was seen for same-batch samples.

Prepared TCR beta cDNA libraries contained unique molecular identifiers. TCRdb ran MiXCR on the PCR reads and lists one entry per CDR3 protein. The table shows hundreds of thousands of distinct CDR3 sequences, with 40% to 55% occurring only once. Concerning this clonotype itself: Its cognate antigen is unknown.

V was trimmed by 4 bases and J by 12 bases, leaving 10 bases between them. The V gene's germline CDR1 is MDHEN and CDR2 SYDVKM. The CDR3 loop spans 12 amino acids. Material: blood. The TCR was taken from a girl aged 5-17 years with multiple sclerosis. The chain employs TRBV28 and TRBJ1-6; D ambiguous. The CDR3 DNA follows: TGTGCCAGCAGTTCCAATCGGGGACCCCTCCACTTT. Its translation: CASSSNRGPLHF.